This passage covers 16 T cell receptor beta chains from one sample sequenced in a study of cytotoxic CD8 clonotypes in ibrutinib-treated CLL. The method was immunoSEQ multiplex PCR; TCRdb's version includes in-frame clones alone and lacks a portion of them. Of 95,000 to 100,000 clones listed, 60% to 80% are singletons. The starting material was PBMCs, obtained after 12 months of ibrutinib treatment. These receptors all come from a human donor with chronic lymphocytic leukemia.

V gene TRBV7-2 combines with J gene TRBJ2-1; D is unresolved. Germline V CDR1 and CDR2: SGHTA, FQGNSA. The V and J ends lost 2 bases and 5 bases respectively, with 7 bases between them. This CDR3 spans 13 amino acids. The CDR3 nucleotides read TGTGCCAGCAGCTTAACTTTAAACAATGAGCAGTTCTTC. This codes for CASSLTLNNEQFF. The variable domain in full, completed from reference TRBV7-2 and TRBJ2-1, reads GAGVSQSPSNKVTEKGKDVELRCDPISGHTALYWYRQSLGQGLEFLIYFQGNSAPDKSGLPSDRFSAERTGGSVSTLTIQRTQQEDSAVYLCASSLTLNNEQFFGPGTRLTVL.

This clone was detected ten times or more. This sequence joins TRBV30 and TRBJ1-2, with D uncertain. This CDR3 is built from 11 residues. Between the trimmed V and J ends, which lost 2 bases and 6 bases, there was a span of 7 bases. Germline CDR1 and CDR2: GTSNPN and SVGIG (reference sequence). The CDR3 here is CAWSQDDGYTF. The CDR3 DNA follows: TGTGCCTGGAGTCAGGACGATGGCTACACCTTC. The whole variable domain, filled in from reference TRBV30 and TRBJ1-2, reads SQTIHQWPATLVQPVGSPLSLECTVEGTSNPNLYWYRQAAGRGLQLLFYSVGIGQISSEVPQNLSASRPQDRQFILSSKKLLLSDSGFYLCAWSQDDGYTFGSGTRLTVV.

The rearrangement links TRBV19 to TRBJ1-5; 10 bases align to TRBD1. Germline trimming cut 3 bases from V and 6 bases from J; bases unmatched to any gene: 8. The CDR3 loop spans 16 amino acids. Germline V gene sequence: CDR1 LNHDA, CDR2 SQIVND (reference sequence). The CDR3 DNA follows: TGTGCCAGTAGTATGGGCCGGACAGGGGGTAGTCAGCCCCAGCATTTT. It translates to CASSMGRTGGSQPQHF. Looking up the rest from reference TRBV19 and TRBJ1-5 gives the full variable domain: DGGITQSPKYLFRKEGQNVTLSCEQNLNHDAMYWYRQDPGQGLRLIYYSQIVNDFQKGDIAEGYSVSREKKESFPLTVTSAQKNPTAFYLCASSMGRTGGSQPQHFGDGTRLSIL.

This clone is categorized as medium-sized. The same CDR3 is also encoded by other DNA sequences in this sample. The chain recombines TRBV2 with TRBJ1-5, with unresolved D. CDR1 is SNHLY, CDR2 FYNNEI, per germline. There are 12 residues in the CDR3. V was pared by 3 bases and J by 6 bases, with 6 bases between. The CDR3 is CASSDVGQPQHF. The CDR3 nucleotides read TGTGCCAGCAGTGATGTTGGTCAGCCCCAGCATTTT. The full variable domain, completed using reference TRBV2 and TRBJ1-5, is EPEVTQTPSHQVTQMGQEVILRCVPISNHLYFYWYRQILGQKVEFLVSFYNNEISEKSEIFDDQFSVERPDGSNFTLKIRSTKLEDSAMYFCASSDVGQPQHFGDGTRLSIL.

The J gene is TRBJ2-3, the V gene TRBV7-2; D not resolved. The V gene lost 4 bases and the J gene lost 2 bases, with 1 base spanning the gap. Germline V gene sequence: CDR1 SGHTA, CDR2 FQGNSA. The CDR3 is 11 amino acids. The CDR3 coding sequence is TGTGCCAGCAGCTCCACAGATACGCAGTATTTT. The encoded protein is CASSSTDTQYF. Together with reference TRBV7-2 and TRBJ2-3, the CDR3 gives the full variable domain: GAGVSQSPSNKVTEKGKDVELRCDPISGHTALYWYRQSLGQGLEFLIYFQGNSAPDKSGLPSDRFSAERTGGSVSTLTIQRTQQEDSAVYLCASSSTDTQYFGPGTRLTVL.

The CDR3 DNA sequence: TGTGCCTGGAGAGGGGTTAGTAATGAAAAACTGTTTTTT. Translated, it gives CAWRGVSNEKLFF. This sequence joins TRBV30 and TRBJ1-4; a possible D gene is TRBD1 (5 bases). The germline CDR1 and CDR2 sequences are GTSNPN and SVGIG (reference sequence). V was shortened by 3 bases and J by 4 bases, with 9 bases between the two germline ends. The CDR3 extends over 13 amino acids. The whole variable domain, filled in from reference TRBV30 and TRBJ1-4, reads SQTIHQWPATLVQPVGSPLSLECTVEGTSNPNLYWYRQAAGRGLQLLFYSVGIGQISSEVPQNLSASRPQDRQFILSSKKLLLSDSGFYLCAWRGVSNEKLFFGSGTQLSVL.

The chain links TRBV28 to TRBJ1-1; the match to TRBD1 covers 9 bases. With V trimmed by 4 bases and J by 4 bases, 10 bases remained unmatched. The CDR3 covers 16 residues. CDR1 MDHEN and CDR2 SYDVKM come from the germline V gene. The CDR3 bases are TGTGCCAGCAGTTGGGGAAGTACAGGGGGCTTCACTGAAGCTTTCTTT. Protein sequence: CASSWGSTGGFTEAFF.

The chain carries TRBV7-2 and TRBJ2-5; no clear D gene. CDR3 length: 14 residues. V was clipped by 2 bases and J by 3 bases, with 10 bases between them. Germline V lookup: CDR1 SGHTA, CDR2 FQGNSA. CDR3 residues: CASSLMGNKETQYF. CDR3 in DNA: TGTGCCAGCAGCTTAATGGGTAACAAAGAGACCCAGTACTTC.

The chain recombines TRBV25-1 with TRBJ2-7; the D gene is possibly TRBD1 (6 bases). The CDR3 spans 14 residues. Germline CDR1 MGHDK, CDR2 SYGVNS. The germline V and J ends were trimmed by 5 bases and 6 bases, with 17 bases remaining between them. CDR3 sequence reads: CASSNLRQAGEQYF. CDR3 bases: TGTGCCAGCAGTAACCTTCGACAGGCGGGCGAGCAGTACTTC.

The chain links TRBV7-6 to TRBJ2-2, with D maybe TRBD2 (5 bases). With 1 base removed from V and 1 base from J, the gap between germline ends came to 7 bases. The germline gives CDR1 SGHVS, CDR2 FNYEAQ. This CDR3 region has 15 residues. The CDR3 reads CASSLVEGNTGELFF. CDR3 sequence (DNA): TGTGCCAGCAGCTTAGTAGAGGGGAACACCGGGGAGCTGTTTTTT.

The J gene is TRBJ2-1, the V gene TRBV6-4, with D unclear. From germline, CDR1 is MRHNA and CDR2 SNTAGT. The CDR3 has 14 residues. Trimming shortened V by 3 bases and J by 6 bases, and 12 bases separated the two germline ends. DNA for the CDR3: TGTGCCAGCAGTGAGTCGGGCATACCCAATGAGCAGTTCTTC. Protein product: CASSESGIPNEQFF.

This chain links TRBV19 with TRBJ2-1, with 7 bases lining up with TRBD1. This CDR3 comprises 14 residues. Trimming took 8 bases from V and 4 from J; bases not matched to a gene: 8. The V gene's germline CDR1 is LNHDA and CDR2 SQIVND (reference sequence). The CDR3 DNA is TGTGCCAGTGGCGTGGGACAGCAATACAATGAGCAGTTCTTC. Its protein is CASGVGQQYNEQFF.

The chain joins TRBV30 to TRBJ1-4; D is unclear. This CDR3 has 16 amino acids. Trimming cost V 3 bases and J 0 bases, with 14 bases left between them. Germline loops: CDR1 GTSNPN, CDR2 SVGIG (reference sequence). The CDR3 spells CAWSELPVSTNEKLFF. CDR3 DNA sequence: TGTGCCTGGAGCGAGCTACCAGTATCAACTAATGAAAAACTGTTTTTT. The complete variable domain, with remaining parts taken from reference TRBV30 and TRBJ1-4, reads SQTIHQWPATLVQPVGSPLSLECTVEGTSNPNLYWYRQAAGRGLQLLFYSVGIGQISSEVPQNLSASRPQDRQFILSSKKLLLSDSGFYLCAWSELPVSTNEKLFFGSGTQLSVL.

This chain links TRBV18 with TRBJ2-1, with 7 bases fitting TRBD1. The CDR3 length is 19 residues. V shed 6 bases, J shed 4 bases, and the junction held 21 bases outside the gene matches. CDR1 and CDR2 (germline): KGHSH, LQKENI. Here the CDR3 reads CASSARGPGTEGWYNEQFF. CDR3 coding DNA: TGTGCCAGCTCGGCCCGCGGTCCCGGGACAGAAGGTTGGTACAATGAGCAGTTCTTC.

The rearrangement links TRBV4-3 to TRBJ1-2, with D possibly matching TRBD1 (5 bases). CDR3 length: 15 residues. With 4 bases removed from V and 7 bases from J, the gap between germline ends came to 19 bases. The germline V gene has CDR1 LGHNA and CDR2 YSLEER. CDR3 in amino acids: CASSPSRLGAIGYTF. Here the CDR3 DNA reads TGCGCCAGCAGCCCTAGCCGGCTCGGGGCGATTGGCTACACCTTC.

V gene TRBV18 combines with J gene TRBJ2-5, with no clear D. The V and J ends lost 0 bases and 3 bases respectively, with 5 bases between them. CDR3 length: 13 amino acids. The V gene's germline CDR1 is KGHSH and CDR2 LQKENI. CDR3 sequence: CASSPPMEETQYF. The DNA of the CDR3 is TGTGCCAGCTCACCACCGATGGAAGAGACCCAGTACTTC.